The 29 T cell receptor beta chains listed next were all sequenced from one sample in a study of regulatory T cells in long-lasting Graves disease. To make TCR beta libraries, researchers used iRepertoire HTBI primers and Arm-PCR of CDR3 regions. TCRdb ran MiXCR on the multiplex PCR reads and lists one entry per CDR3 protein. The sample has a few hundred thousand distinct CDR3 sequences, around 23% seen once. Time point indicated: persistent/refractory GD, antithyroid drugs over 5 years with positive TRAb. From RNA extracted from PBMCs, the TCR library was made. The source material was peripheral blood mononuclear cells (PBMCs), sampled when the disease was refractory, from a patient treated with antithyroid drugs. The source is a woman aged 40 to 55 with Graves disease.

The chain recombines TRBV5-1 with TRBJ2-3; 14 positions agree with TRBD2. The CDR3 consists of 24 residues. From germline, CDR1 is SGHRS and CDR2 YFSETQ. V gave up 4 bases and J gave up 5 bases; unmatched junction bases: 30. The CDR3: CASSPVEGLAGERFQDPQIDTQYF. CDR3 DNA sequence: TGCGCCAGCAGCCCTGTTGAGGGACTAGCGGGAGAAAGGTTCCAAGATCCACAAATAGATACGCAGTATTTT.

The CDR3 loop is CASTRLAGVSGANVLTF. CDR3 in DNA: TGTGCCAGCACTAGACTAGCGGGAGTCTCTGGGGCCAACGTCCTGACTTTC. The rearrangement joins TRBV27 to TRBJ2-6; 12 bases fit TRBD2. The V and J ends lost 7 bases and 0 bases, in that order; junction bases with no gene match: 4. The CDR3 extends over 17 amino acids. Germline CDR1 and CDR2: MNHEY and SMNVEV (reference sequence).

V usage is TRBV5-1 and J usage is TRBJ2-3; weak D call: TRBD1 (7 bases). Germline V gene data show CDR1 as SGHRS and CDR2 as YFSETQ. Trimming shortened V by 0 bases and J by 4 bases, and 21 bases separated the two germline ends. This CDR3 is built from 18 residues. CDR3 nucleotides: TGCGCCAGCAGCTTGGACAGGGGAGGTTTGGAGGCCGCAGATACGCAGTATTTT. Protein sequence: CASSLDRGGLEAADTQYF.

The chain couples TRBV20-1 to TRBJ2-3; 9 bases are shared with TRBD2. Unmatched junction bases numbered 11, after V lost 2 bases and J lost 2 bases. Germline V CDR1 and CDR2: DFQATT, SNEGSKA (reference sequence). The CDR3 has 17 amino acids. The CDR3 DNA reads TGCAGTGCTAGACCCCCCTACGCGGGAGGGATCACAGATACGCAGTATTTT. Its translation is CSARPPYAGGITDTQYF.

This clonotype has more than one count but fewer than ten. The genes are TRBV18 and TRBJ2-5, with unresolved D. With 1 base removed from V and 5 bases from J, the gap between germline ends came to 8 bases. CDR1 is KGHSH, CDR2 LQKENI, per germline. The CDR3 has 13 amino acids. The CDR3 sequence is CASSPQIGETQYF. The DNA for the CDR3 is TGTGCCAGCTCACCACAGATAGGGGAGACCCAGTACTTC. Supplemented by reference TRBV18 and TRBJ2-5, the full variable domain reads NAGVMQNPRHLVRRRGQEARLRCSPMKGHSHVYWYRQLPEEGLKFMVYLQKENIIDESGMPKERFSAEFPKEGPSILRIQQVVRGDSAAYFCASSPQIGETQYFGPGTRLLVL.

This clonotype was observed once. The DNA for the CDR3 is TGTGCCATCAGTGATGGGGAGGGATCCGGAAACACCATATATTTT. Residues: CAISDGEGSGNTIYF. The genes are TRBV10-3 and TRBJ1-3; D ambiguous. V lost 3 bases and J 4 bases, leaving 13 bases between the germline ends. CDR3 size: 15 residues. In germline, CDR1 is ENHRY, CDR2 SYGVKD.

The table lists this clonotype with many counts. The rearrangement links TRBV27 to TRBJ2-5, with 8 bases aligning to TRBD1. Germline CDR1 MNHEY, CDR2 SMNVEV (reference sequence). The CDR3 is made up of 16 amino acids. V lost 6 bases to trimming and J lost 5 bases; unmatched junction nucleotides: 14. CDR3 amino acids: CASSATGVDREETQYF. In nucleotides, the CDR3 is TGTGCCAGCAGCGCAACAGGGGTGGACAGGGAGGAGACCCAGTACTTC.

This chain links TRBV5-1 with TRBJ2-7; 7 bases fit TRBD2. CDR1 and CDR2 from the germline V gene are SGHRS and YFSETQ. The CDR3 loop spans 13 amino acids. Germline trimming cut 4 bases from V and 3 bases from J; bases unmatched to any gene: 4. The DNA for the CDR3 is TGCGCCAGCAGCACGGCTAGCGGCTACGAGCAGTACTTC. Its translation: CASSTASGYEQYF. The variable domain in full, completed from reference TRBV5-1 and TRBJ2-7, reads KAGVTQTPRYLIKTRGQQVTLSCSPISGHRSVSWYQQTPGQGLQFLFEYFSETQRNKGNFPGRFSGRQFSNSRSEMNVSTLELGDSALYLCASSTASGYEQYFGPGTRLTVT.

This clonotype was detected many times. The chain carries TRBV28 and TRBJ2-7; 7 positions match TRBD1. Looked up from germline, CDR1 is MDHEN and CDR2 is SYDVKM. This CDR3 contains 14 residues. Unmatched junction bases numbered 6, after V lost 5 bases and J lost 2 bases. DNA of the CDR3: TGTGCCAGCAGTGATAACAGGGGCACCTACGAGCAGTACTTC. Translated, it gives CASSDNRGTYEQYF.

This clonotype was picked up many times. The chain has TRBV11-2 and TRBJ2-5, with a weak D call TRBD2 (5 bases). Germline CDR1 reads SGHAT; CDR2 reads FQNNGV. The CDR3 runs to 18 residues. Trimming shortened V by 0 bases and J by 4 bases, and 21 bases separated the two germline ends. The DNA of the CDR3 is TGTGCCAGCAGCTTAGACTGGGTCGCAGGACCCCGGGGAGAGACCCAGTACTTC. Translation gives CASSLDWVAGPRGETQYF.

This chain connects TRBV12-3 or TRBV12-4 to TRBJ2-5; 10 nucleotides match TRBD2. Trimming at V came to 8 bases and at J to 2 bases, leaving 11 bases not matched to a gene. CDR3 length: 16 residues. CDR3 region: CASRGLAGVGQETQYF. The CDR3 DNA reads as TGTGCCAGCCGGGGGCTAGCGGGAGTGGGGCAAGAGACCCAGTACTTC.

This clonotype was detected many times. The chain couples TRBV28 to TRBJ1-2, with D maybe TRBD1 (6 bases). Trimming left V 7 bases short and J 4 bases short, with 16 bases between. CDR1 is MDHEN, CDR2 SYDVKM, per germline. The CDR3 covers 14 residues. The CDR3 nucleotides are TGTGCCAGCACCAGTTCTGGACAGACCTATGGCTACACCTTC. This sequence encodes CASTSSGQTYGYTF.

Turning to this clonotype: A much larger clone differs by one base, so this may be a read error. The rearrangement joins TRBV6-2 or TRBV6-3 to TRBJ2-7; 11 bases line up with TRBD2. After removal of 4 bases from V and 7 bases from J, the junction contained 12 bases not matched to a gene. This CDR3 contains 16 residues. Germline CDR1 MNHEY, CDR2 SVGEGT. The CDR3 loop reads CASSCLTSGRVWEQYF. The DNA for the CDR3 is TGTGCCAGCAGTTGCTTAACTAGCGGGAGAGTGTGGGAGCAGTACTTC.

This clonotype was seen ten or more times. The V gene is TRBV2, the J gene TRBJ1-1; the D is unclear. Trimming stripped 7 bases from V and 0 bases from J, with 12 bases between. The CDR3 spans 14 residues. Germline CDR1 reads SNHLY; CDR2 reads FYNNEI. CDR3 coding DNA: TGTGCCAGCACTTCAACGGCCCTGAACACTGAAGCTTTCTTT. The encoded protein is CASTSTALNTEAFF.

This clonotype was detected a few times. The chain combines TRBV29-1 with TRBJ2-3; tentative D call: TRBD1 (6 bases). The CDR3 is made up of 14 amino acids. V lost 6 bases and J 2 bases, leaving 15 bases between the germline ends. Germline values: CDR1 SQVTM, CDR2 ANQGSEA. The CDR3 DNA reads as TGCAGCGTCGAGGGGGATCTGAACACAGATACGCAGTATTTT. It codes for CSVEGDLNTDTQYF.

This clonotype was recorded at least ten times. The V gene is TRBV15, the J gene TRBJ1-1; no clear D gene. The CDR3 has 12 amino acids. Germline CDR1 LNHNV, CDR2 YYDKDF (reference sequence). Trimming removed 0 bases at V and 10 bases at J, with 9 bases between. In DNA form, the CDR3 reads TGTGCCACCAGCAGAGACCCGGGGATAGCTTTCTTT. Amino acid sequence: CATSRDPGIAFF.

In this sample, this clonotype turned up many times. The chain carries TRBV24-1 and TRBJ1-1; D remains unclear. This CDR3 is built from 12 residues. CDR1 and CDR2 from the germline V gene are KGHDR and SFDVKD. Trimming cost V 1 base and J 7 bases, with 6 bases left between them. The CDR3: CATSDLGSEAFF. The CDR3 nucleotides are TGTGCCACCAGTGATTTAGGCAGTGAAGCTTTCTTT.

This clonotype has only one observation. The rearrangement uses TRBV28 and TRBJ2-7; 8 bases map to TRBD1. V was pared by 9 bases and J by 5 bases, with 6 bases of the junction left unmatched. Germline-derived CDR1 and CDR2 are MDHEN and SYDVKM. This CDR3 comprises 12 residues. The CDR3 nucleotides read TGTGCCAGTAGACAGGGGAGGAACGAGCAGTACTTC. It specifies CASRQGRNEQYF.

The V and J genes are TRBV29-1 and TRBJ2-7; the D call may be TRBD1 or TRBD2 (6 bases each). The V gene lost 4 bases and the J gene lost 0 bases, with 13 bases spanning the gap. Germline loops: CDR1 SQVTM, CDR2 ANQGSEA. The CDR3 runs to 14 residues. The CDR3 loop is CSVVPGANSYEQYF. Written as DNA, the CDR3 is TGCAGCGTTGTTCCGGGGGCCAACTCCTACGAGCAGTACTTC.

This clonotype was seen a handful of times. CDR3 nucleotides: TGTGCCAGCAGCCTAGGGACTAGCGGGAGAGGGGAGCAGTACTTC. Protein: CASSLGTSGRGEQYF. This rearrangement joins TRBV7-9 to TRBJ2-7; 14 bases are shared with TRBD2. CDR1 and CDR2 (germline): SEHNR, FQNEAQ (reference sequence). The trim removed 5 bases at V and 7 bases at J, leaving 7 bases unmatched. The CDR3 consists of 15 residues.

The V and J genes are TRBV6-2 or TRBV6-3 and TRBJ2-7; 8 bases map to TRBD1. Germline CDR1 MNHEY, CDR2 SVGEGT. The ends lost 6 bases at V and 4 bases at J; junction bases unmatched: 8. The CDR3 is made up of 14 amino acids. The CDR3, as DNA: TGTGCCAGCAGACCCGACAGGGGCCCTTACGAGCAGTACTTC. Its translation is CASRPDRGPYEQYF.

About this clonotype: Given a much more abundant clone one base away, this may be a read error. The chain joins TRBV27 to TRBJ2-5; the match to TRBD2 covers 10 bases. The V gene's germline CDR1 is MNHEY and CDR2 SMNVEV (reference sequence). There are 14 residues in the CDR3. The CDR3 DNA reads as TGTGCCAGCAGTGTCCTAGCGGGAGCAGAGGCCCAGTACTTC. Its protein product is CASSVLAGAEAQYF.

This chain joins TRBV11-1 and TRBJ2-3; 10 bases are a match to TRBD1. The CDR3 has 15 residues. CDR1 is SGHAT, CDR2 FQDESV, per germline (reference sequence). Germline trimming cut 0 bases from V and 4 bases from J; bases unmatched to any gene: 1. The CDR3 nucleotides are TGTGCCAGCAGCTTAGCCGGGACAGGGGCAGATACGCAGTATTTT. It translates to CASSLAGTGADTQYF.

This chain connects TRBV5-6 to TRBJ1-3; D call uncertain. The germline V and J ends were trimmed by 4 bases and 0 bases, with 14 bases remaining between them. The CDR3 has 16 residues. Germline CDR1 SGHDT, CDR2 YYEEEE. The CDR3 region is CASSVDVAASGNTIYF. The CDR3 DNA is TGTGCCAGCAGCGTCGACGTCGCTGCCTCTGGAAACACCATATATTTT.

This clonotype was recorded a few times. A much larger clone sits a single nucleotide away, making a read error possible. V usage is TRBV28 and J usage is TRBJ2-1; 9 bases are a match to TRBD2. The CDR3 loop spans 17 amino acids. Germline-derived CDR1 and CDR2 are MDHEN and SYDVKM. CDR3 amino acids: CASSYLSGSPSQETQHF. The DNA for the CDR3 is TGTGCCAGCAGTTACCTTAGCGGGAGCCCCTCACAAGAGACCCAGCACTTC.

This clonotype was observed a handful of times. The V gene is TRBV20-1, the J gene TRBJ1-5; TRBD1 might be the D (5 bases). This CDR3 comprises 13 residues. V gave up 7 bases and J gave up 6 bases, with 16 bases separating them. The germline gives CDR1 DFQATT, CDR2 SNEGSKA (reference sequence). The CDR3 nucleotides are TGCAGTGGCACTCGGGGGGGGATTCAGCCCCAGCATTTT. Its protein is CSGTRGGIQPQHF.

As to this clonotype: This may come from a read error, since a much larger clone is one base off. This CDR3 fails to terminate in the conserved phenylalanine or tryptophan, so it likely reflects a read error. This chain uses TRBV29-1 with TRBJ2-7; 7 nucleotides line up with TRBD1. The germline V gene encodes CDR1 SQVTM and CDR2 ANQGSEA. J gave up 6 bases and V 0 bases, and 8 bases lay outside the gene matches. The CDR3 is made up of 14 amino acids. The CDR3 region has the DNA TGCAGCGTTGAAGAACCAGACAGGGTAGGCGAGCAGTACCTC. It encodes CSVEEPDRVGEQYL.

V usage is TRBV2 and J usage is TRBJ2-1, with D possibly called TRBD1 or TRBD2 (5 bases each). CDR1 SNHLY and CDR2 FYNNEI come from the germline V gene. The CDR3 extends over 15 amino acids. V lost 5 bases and J 5 bases, leaving 16 bases between the germline ends. CDR3: CASSRDRGGHNEQFF. Written as DNA, the CDR3 is TGTGCCAGCAGTCGGGACCGTGGGGGACACAATGAGCAGTTCTTC.

This clonotype was seen at least ten times. The rearrangement joins TRBV6-1 to TRBJ2-5; no definite D call. Germline V gives CDR1 MNHNS, CDR2 SASEGT. The CDR3 contains 12 residues. The CDR3 DNA follows: TGTGTCGAGCTTCGCGTTCAAGAGACCCAGTACTTC. As protein: CVELRVQETQYF.